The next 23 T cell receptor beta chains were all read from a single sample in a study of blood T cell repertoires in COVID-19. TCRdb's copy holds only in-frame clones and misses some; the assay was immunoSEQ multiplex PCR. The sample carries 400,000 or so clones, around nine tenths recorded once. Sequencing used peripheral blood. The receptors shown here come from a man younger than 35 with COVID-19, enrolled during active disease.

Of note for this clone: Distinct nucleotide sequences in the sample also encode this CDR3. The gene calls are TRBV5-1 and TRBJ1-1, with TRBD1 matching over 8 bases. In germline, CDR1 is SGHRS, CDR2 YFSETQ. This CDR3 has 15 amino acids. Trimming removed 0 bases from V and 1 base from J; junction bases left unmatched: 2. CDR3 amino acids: CASSLDGQGNTEAFF. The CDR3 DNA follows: TGCGCCAGCAGCTTGGATGGACAGGGGAACACTGAAGCTTTCTTT.

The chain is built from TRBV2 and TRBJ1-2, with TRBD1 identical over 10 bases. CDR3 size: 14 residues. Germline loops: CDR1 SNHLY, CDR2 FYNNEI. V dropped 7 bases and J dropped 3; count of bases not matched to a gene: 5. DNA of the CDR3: TGTGCCAGCAAGAAGGACAGGGGGGACTATGGCTACACCTTC. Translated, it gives CASKKDRGDYGYTF.

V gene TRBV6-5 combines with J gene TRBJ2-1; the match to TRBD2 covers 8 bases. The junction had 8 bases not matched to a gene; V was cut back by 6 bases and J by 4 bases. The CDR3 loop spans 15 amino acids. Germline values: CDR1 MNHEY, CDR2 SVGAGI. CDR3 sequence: CASSRPGLGYNEQFF. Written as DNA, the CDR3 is TGTGCCAGCAGCCGACCGGGACTAGGGTACAATGAGCAGTTCTTC.

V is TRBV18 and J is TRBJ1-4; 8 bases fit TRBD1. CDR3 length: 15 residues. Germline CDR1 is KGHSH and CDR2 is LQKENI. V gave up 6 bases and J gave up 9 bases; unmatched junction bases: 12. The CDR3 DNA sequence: TGTGCCAGCTCGGAAGGACAGGGCCGAAATAAAAAACTGTTTTTT. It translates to CASSEGQGRNKKLFF.

CDR3 protein: CASRTAGGQETQYF. DNA of the CDR3: TGTGCCAGCCGCACGGCGGGGGGCCAAGAGACCCAGTACTTC. This chain connects TRBV7-9 to TRBJ2-5; TRBD2 agrees at 8 bases. The CDR3 extends over 14 amino acids. CDR1 and CDR2 (germline): SEHNR, FQNEAQ (reference sequence). V lost 8 bases and J lost 1; bases outside the gene matches: 6.

CDR3 sequence: CASSEMAVWYGYTF. CDR3 DNA sequence: TGCGCCAGCAGTGAGATGGCAGTCTGGTATGGCTACACCTTC. This chain links TRBV10-2 with TRBJ1-2; D is ambiguous. V was cut by 2 bases and J by 5 bases, with 12 bases left in between. The CDR3 has 14 residues. CDR1 WSHSY and CDR2 SAAADI come from the germline V gene.

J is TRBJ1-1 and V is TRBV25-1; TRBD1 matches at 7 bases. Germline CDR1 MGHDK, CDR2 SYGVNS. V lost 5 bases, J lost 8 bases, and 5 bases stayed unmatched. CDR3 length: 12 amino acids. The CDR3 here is CASSYRGDEAFF. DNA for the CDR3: TGTGCCAGCAGTTACAGGGGCGACGAAGCTTTCTTT.

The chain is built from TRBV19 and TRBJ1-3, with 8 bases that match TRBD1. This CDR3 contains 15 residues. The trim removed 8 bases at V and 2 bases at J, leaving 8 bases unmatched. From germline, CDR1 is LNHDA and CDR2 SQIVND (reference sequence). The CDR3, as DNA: TGTGCCAGTGTCGGAGGACAGGGAGCTGGAAACACCATATATTTT. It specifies CASVGGQGAGNTIYF.

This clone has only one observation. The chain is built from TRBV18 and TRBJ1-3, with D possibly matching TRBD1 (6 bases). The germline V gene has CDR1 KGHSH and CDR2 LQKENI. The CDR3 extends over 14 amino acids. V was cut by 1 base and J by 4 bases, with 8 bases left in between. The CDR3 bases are TGTGCCAGCTCACCACAGGGACAAGGAAACACCATATATTTT. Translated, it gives CASSPQGQGNTIYF.

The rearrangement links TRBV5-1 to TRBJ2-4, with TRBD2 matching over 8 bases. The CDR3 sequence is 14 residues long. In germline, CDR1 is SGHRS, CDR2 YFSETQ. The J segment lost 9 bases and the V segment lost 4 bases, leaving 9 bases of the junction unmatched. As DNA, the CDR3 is TGCGCCAGCAGCCCGGGAGGGGCCGGGGGCATTCAGTACTTC. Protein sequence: CASSPGGAGGIQYF.

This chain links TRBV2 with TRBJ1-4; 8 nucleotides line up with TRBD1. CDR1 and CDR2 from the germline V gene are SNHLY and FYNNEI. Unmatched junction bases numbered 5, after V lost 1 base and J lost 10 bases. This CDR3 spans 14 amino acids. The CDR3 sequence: CASSEDQGAGKLFF. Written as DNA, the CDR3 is TGTGCCAGCAGTGAAGATCAGGGGGCGGGAAAACTGTTTTTT.

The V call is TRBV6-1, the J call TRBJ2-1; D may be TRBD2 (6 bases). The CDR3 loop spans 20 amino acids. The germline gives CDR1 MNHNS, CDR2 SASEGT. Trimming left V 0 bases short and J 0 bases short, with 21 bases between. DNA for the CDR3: TGTGCCAGCAGTGAAGCGCCCGCCCGGCTAGCGCAGAGCTCCTACAATGAGCAGTTCTTC. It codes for CASSEAPARLAQSSYNEQFF.

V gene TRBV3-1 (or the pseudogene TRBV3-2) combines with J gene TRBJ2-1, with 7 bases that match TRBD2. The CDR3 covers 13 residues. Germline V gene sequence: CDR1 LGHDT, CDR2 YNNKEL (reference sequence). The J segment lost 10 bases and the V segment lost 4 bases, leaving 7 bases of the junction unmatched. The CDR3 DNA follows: TGTGCCAGCAGCCGACCACAGCGGGGAGAGCAGTTCTTC. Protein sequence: CASSRPQRGEQFF.

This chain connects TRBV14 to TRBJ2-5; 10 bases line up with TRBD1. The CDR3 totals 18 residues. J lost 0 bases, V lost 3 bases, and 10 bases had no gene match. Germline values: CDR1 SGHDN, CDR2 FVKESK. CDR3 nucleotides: TGTGCCAGCAGCCATCTCGGACAGGGGGGGGTGTACCAAGAGACCCAGTACTTC. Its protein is CASSHLGQGGVYQETQYF.

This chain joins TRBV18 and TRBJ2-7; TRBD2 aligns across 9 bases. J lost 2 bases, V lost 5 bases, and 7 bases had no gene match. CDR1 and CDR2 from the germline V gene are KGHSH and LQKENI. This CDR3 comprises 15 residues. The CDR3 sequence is CASSTEAGGPYEQYF. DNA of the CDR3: TGTGCCAGCTCAACGGAGGCGGGGGGGCCCTACGAGCAGTACTTC.

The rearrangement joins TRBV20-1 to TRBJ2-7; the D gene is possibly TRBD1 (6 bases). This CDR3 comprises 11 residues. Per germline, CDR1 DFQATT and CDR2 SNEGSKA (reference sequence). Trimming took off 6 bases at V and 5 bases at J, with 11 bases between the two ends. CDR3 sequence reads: CSANQGHEQYF. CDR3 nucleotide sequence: TGCAGTGCCAATCAGGGGCACGAGCAGTACTTC.

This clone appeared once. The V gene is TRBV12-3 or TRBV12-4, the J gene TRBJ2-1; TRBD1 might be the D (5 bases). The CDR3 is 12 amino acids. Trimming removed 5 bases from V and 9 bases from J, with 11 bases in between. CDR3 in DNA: TGTGCCAGCAGTCCCCAAAGGGGTGAGCAGTTCTTC. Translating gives CASSPQRGEQFF.

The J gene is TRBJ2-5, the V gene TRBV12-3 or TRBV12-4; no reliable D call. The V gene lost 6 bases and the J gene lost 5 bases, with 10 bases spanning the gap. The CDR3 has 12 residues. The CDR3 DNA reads TGTGCCAGCAGCCCAGGTCTCGAGACCCAGTACTTC. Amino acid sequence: CASSPGLETQYF.

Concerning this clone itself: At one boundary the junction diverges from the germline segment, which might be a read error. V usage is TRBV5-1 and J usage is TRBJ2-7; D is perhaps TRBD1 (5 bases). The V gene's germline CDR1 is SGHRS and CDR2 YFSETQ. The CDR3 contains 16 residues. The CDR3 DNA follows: TGCGCCAGCAGCTTAGGGTCAGGGTTTGACTCCCACGAGCAGTACTTC. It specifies CASSLGSGFDSHEQYF.

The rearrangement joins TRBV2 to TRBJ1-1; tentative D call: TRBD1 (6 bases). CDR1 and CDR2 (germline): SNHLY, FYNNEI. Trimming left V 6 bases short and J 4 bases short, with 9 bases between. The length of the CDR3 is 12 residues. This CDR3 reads CASRHRVTEAFF. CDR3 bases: TGTGCCAGCAGGCACAGGGTCACTGAAGCTTTCTTT.

DNA of the CDR3: TGTGCCAGCAGCGTCGGGCTCCGGGAGAATGAAAAACTGTTTTTT. It encodes CASSVGLRENEKLFF. This sequence joins TRBV7-9 and TRBJ1-4; D remains unclear. Germline V gene lookup returns CDR1 SEHNR and CDR2 FQNEAQ (reference sequence). This CDR3 region has 15 residues. V lost 5 bases to trimming and J lost 5 bases, with 15 bases between them.

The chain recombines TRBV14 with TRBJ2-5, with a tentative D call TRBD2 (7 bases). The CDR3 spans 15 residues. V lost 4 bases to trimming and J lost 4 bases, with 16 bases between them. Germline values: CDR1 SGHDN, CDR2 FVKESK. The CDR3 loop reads CASSLQRGGSETQYF. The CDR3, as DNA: TGTGCCAGCAGCCTCCAGAGGGGGGGGTCAGAGACCCAGTACTTC.

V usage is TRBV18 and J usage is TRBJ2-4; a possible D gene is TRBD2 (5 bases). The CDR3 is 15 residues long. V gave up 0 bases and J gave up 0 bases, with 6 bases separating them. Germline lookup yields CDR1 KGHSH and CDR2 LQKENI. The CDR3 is CASSPPGAAKNIQYF. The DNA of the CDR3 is TGTGCCAGCTCACCACCGGGAGCAGCCAAAAACATTCAGTACTTC.